This T cell receptor (beta chain) was sequenced in a study of blood T cell repertoires in COVID-19. Study context: The analysed material was cDNA or gDNA that came from T cells, B-cell-depleted T cells, or PBMCs.

Participants were aged roughly 18 to 90 years from roughly 25 US areas. Assignments of participants to cohorts depended upon their own reported clinical history. This CDR3 comprises 19 residues. The germline V gene encodes CDR1 SGHRS and CDR2 YFSETQ. Details on this clone: One end of the junction fails to match germline, which may point to a read error.

In the study's own analysis: Amplifying reference gene primers gave estimates of nucleated cell counts. Only in-frame clones appear in the TCRdb table, and some are missing; sequencing was by immunoSEQ multiplex PCR. The V and J calls and the clone size are those of that table, but D and trimming were determined from the DNA. The data contain 250,000 to 300,000 clones, about 86% of them singletons. Sequencing was performed on PBMCs or T cells enriched from blood (not recorded which). The V gene is TRBV5-1, the J gene TRBJ2-2, with TRBD1 identical over 7 bases. The receptor was derived from a man aged 30 to 39 with acute COVID-19. The CDR3: CASSLSLSSGQKNTGELFF. The DNA of the CDR3 is TGTGCCAGCAGCTTGAGTTTGTCATCGGGACAGAAAAACACCGGGGAGCTGTTTTTT.